This TCR beta chain was identified in a study of CXCR3-negative and CXCR3-positive naive CD8 T cells. Study background: A total of 130 million to 150 million TRB reads was generated, with about 1.5 +/- 0.3 million per library.

The study made its TRB cDNA libraries by 5' RACE, adding UMI labels. No DNA is given; TCRdb re-called the 5' RACE reads and lists each CDR3 protein once. Found here are fewer than 95,000 distinct CDR3 sequences; the top ten clones hold 1.7%. Findings and limits, study-wide: Relative to memory CD8+ cells, whose diversity was much lower, both naive subsets had comparably high diversity. For CXCR3-positive naive cells, TRB CDR3s were more hydrophobic than those of CXCR3-negative naive cells.

Germline loops: CDR1 LGHNA, CDR2 YNFKEQ. The CDR3 is 14 residues long. With regard to this clonotype: Its antigen is unknown.

V gene TRBV4-2 combines with J gene TRBJ2-3; TCRdb indicates TRBD1, and absent DNA this call remains unverified. The clonotype originates from a human donor in good health. Some clones in this sample may be carry-over from other donors' samples. Sequenced material: naive CXCR3- CD8+ T cells from blood. Subset meaning: CD45RO-CCR7+CD27+CD95- naive CD8+ T cells lacking CXCR3 (TNR3-). The CDR3 is CASSLGTNTDTQYF.